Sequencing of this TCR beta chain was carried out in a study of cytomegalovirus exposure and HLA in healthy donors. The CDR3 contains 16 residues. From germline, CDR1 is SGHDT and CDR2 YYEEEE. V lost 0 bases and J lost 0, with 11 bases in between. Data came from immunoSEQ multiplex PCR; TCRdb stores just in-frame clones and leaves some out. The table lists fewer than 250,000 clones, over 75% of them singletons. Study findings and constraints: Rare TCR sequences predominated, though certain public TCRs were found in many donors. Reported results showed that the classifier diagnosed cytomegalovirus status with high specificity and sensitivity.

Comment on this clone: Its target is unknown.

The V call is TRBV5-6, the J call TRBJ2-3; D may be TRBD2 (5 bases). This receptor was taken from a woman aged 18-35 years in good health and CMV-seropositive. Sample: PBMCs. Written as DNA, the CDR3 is TGTGCCAGCAGCTTGGTTGGGGAGTTAAGCACAGATACGCAGTATTTT. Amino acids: CASSLVGELSTDTQYF. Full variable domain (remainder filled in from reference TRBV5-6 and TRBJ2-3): DAGVTQSPTHLIKTRGQQVTLRCSPKSGHDTVSWYQQALGQGPQFIFQYYEEEERQRGNFPDRFSGHQFPNYSSELNVNALLLGDSALYLCASSLVGELSTDTQYFGPGTRLTVL.